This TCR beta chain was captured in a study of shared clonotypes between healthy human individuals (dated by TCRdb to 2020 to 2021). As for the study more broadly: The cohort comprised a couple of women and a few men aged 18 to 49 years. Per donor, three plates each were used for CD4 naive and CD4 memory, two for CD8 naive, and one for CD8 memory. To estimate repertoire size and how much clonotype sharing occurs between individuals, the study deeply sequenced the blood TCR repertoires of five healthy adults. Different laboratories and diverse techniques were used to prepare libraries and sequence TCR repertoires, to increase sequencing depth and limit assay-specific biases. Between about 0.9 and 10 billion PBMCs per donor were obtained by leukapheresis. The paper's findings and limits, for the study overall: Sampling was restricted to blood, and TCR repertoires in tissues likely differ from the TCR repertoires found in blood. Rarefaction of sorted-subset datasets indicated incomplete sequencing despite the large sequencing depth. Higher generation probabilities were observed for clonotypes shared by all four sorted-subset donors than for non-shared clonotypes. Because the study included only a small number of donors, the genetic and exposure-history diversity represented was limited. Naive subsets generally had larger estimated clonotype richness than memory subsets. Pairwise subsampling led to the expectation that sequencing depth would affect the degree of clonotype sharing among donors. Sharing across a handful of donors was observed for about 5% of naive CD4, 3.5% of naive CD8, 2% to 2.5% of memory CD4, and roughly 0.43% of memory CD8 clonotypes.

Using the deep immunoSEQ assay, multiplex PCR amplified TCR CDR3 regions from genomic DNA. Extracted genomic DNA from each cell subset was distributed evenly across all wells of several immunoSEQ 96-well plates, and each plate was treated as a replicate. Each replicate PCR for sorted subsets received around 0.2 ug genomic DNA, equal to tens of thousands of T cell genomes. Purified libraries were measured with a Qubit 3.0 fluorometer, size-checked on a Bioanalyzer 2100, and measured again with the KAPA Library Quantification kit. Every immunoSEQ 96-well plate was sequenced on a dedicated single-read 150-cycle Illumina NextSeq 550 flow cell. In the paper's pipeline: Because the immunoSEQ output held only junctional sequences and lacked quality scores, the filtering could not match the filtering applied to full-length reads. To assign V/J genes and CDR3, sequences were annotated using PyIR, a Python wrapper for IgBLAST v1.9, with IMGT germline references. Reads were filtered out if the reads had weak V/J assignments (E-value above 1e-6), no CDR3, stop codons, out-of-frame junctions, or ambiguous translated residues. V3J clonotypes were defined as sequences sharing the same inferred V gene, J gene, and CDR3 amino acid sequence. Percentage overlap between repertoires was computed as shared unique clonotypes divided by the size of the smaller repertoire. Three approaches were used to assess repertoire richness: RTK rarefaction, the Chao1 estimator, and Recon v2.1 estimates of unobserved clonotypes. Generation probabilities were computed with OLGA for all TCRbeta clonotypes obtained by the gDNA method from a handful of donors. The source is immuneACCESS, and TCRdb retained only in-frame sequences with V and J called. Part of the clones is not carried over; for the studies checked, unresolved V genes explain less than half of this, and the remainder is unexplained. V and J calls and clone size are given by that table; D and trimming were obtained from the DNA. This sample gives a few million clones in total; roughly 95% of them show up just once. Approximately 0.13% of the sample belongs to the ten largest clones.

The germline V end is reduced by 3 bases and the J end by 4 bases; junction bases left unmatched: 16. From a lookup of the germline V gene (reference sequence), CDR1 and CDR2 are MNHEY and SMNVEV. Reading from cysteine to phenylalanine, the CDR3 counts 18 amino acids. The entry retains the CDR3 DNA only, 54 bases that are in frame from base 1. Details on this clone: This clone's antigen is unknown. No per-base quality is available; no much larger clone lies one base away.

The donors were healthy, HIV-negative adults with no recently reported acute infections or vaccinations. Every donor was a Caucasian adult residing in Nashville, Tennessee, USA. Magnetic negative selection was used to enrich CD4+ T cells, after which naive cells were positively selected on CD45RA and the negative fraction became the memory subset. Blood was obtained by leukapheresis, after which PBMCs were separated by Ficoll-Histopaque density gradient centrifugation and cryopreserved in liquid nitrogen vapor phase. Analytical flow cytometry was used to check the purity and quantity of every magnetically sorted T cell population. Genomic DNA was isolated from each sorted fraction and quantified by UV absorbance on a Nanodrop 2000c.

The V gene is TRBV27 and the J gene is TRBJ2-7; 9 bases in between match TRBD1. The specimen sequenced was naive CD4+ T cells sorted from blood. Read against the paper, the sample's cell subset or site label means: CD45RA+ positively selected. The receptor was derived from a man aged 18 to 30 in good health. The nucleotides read TGTGCCAGCAGTTTTTTAAGGCCCGGAGGGACAGGGTCGTACGAGCAGTACTTC. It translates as CASSFLRPGGTGSYEQYF.